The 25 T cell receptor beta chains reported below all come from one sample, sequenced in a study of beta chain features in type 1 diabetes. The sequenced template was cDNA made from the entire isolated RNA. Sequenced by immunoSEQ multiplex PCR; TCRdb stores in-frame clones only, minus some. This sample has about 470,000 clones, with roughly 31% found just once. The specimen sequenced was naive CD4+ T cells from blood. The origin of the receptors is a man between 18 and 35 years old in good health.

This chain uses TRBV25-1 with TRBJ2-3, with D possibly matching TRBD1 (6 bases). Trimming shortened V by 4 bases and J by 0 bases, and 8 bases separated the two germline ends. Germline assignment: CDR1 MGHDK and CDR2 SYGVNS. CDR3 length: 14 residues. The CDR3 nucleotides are TGTGCCAGCAGTGCGGGACATAGCACAGATACGCAGTATTTT. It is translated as CASSAGHSTDTQYF.

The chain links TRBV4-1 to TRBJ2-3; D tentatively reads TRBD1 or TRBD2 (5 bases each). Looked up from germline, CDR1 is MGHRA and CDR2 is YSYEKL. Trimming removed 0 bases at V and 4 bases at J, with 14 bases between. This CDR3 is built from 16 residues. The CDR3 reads CASSQDRWGSADTQYF. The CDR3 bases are TGCGCCAGCAGCCAAGATCGGTGGGGGTCCGCAGATACGCAGTATTTT.

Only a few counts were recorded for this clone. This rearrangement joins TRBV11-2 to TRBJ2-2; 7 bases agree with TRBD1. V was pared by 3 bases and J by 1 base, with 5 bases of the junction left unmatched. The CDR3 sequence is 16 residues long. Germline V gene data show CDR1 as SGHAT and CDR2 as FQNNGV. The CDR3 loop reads CASSFDRAQNTGELFF. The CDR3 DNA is TGTGCCAGCAGCTTCGACAGGGCCCAGAACACCGGGGAGCTGTTTTTT.

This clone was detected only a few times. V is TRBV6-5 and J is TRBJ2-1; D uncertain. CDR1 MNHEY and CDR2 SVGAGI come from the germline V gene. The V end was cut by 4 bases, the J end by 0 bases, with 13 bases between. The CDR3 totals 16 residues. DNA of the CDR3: TGTGCCAGCAGTTCAACCTATATCTCCTCCTACAATGAGCAGTTCTTC. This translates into CASSSTYISSYNEQFF.

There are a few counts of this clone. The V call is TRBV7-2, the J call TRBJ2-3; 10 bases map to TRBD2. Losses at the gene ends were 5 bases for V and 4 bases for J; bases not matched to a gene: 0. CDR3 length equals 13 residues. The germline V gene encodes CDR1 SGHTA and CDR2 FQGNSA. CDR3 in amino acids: CASSGTSADTQYF. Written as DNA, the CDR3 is TGTGCCAGCAGCGGGACTAGCGCAGATACGCAGTATTTT.

The CDR3 DNA follows: TGTGCCAGCAGCTTCCCCCGGCTTAGCAATGAGCAGTTCTTC. It yields the protein CASSFPRLSNEQFF. The chain links TRBV7-6 to TRBJ2-1, with D unclear. V was cut by 3 bases and J by 6 bases, with 12 bases left in between. The CDR3 runs 14 residues. Germline V gene lookup returns CDR1 SGHVS and CDR2 FNYEAQ. Using reference TRBV7-6 and TRBJ2-1 for the parts outside the CDR3, the full variable domain is GAGVSQSPRYKVTKRGQDVALRCDPISGHVSLYWYRQALGQGPEFLTYFNYEAQQDKSGLPNDRFSAERPEGSISTLTIQRTEQRDSAMYRCASSFPRLSNEQFFGPGTRLTVL.

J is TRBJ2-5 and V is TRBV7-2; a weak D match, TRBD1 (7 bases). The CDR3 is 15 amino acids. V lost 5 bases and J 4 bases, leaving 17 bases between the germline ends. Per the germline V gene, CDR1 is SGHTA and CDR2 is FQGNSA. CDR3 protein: CASSTDRRGRETQYF. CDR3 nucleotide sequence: TGTGCCAGCAGCACGGACAGGAGGGGAAGAGAGACCCAGTACTTC.

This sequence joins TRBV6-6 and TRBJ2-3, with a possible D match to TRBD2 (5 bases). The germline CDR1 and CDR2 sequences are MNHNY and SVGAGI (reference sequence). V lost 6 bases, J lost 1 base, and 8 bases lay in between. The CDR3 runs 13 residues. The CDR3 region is CASRLSGTDTQYF. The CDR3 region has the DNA TGTGCCAGCAGGCTTAGCGGCACAGATACGCAGTATTTT.

This CDR3 is CSVEGAGQGQRADTQYF. CDR3 nucleotide sequence: TGCAGCGTTGAAGGTGCGGGACAGGGGCAGCGTGCAGATACGCAGTATTTT. This chain links TRBV29-1 with TRBJ2-3, with 10 bases fitting TRBD1. Germline V gives CDR1 SQVTM, CDR2 ANQGSEA. J was trimmed by 4 bases and V by 1 base; bases with no gene match: 11. The CDR3 has 17 residues.

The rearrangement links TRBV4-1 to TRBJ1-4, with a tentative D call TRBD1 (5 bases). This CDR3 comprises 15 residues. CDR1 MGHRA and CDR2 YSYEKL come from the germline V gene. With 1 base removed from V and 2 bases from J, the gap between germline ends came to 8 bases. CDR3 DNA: TGCGCCAGCAGCCAAGTGGGGGTTACTAATGAAAAACTGTTTTTT. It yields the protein CASSQVGVTNEKLFF.

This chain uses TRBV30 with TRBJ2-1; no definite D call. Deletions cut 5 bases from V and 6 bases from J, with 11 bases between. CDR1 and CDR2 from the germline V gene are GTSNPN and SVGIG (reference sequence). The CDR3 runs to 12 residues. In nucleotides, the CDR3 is TGTGCCTGGGGAGCAGAGTCCAATGAGCAGTTCTTC. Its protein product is CAWGAESNEQFF.

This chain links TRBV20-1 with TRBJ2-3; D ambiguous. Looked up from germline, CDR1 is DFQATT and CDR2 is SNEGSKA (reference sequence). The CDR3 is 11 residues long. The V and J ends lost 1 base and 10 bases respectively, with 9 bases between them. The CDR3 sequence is CSARVSVAQYF. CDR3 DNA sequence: TGCAGTGCTAGAGTGTCAGTAGCGCAGTATTTT.

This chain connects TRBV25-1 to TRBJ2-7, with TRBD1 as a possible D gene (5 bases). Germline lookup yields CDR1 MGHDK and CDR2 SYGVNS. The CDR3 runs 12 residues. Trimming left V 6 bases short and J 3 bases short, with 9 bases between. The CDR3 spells CASRDQGYEQYF. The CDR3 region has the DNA TGTGCCAGCAGGGATCAGGGCTACGAGCAGTACTTC.

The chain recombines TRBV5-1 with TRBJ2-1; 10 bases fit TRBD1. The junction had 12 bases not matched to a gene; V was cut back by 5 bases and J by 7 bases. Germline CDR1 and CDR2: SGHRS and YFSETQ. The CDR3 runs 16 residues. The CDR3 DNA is TGCGCCAGCAGGATCCCCGGGACAGGGGTTCTGAATGAGCAGTTCTTC. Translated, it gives CASRIPGTGVLNEQFF.

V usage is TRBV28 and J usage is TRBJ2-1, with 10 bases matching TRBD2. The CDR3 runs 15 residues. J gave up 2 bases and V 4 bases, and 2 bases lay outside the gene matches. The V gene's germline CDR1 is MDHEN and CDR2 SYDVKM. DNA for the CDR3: TGTGCCAGCAGTTCCAGCGGGAGGGCCTACAATGAGCAGTTCTTC. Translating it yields CASSSSGRAYNEQFF.

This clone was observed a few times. CDR3 sequence: CASSSLAGVGETQYF. Here the CDR3 DNA reads TGTGCCAGCAGCTCCTTAGCGGGAGTGGGAGAGACCCAGTACTTC. This rearrangement joins TRBV7-6 to TRBJ2-5; 9 nucleotides line up with TRBD2. The CDR3 covers 15 residues. J gave up 4 bases and V 4 bases, and 7 bases lay outside the gene matches. From germline, CDR1 is SGHVS and CDR2 FNYEAQ.

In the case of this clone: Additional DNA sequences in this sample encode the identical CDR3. CDR3 coding DNA: TGTGCCTGGAGTATCCTAGCATTTTCGAATGAGCAGTTCTTC. It yields the protein CAWSILAFSNEQFF. The chain links TRBV30 to TRBJ2-1, with D possibly matching TRBD2 (5 bases). The CDR3 spans 14 residues. Germline CDR1 GTSNPN, CDR2 SVGIG (reference sequence). Deletions cut 2 bases from V and 7 bases from J, with 15 bases between.

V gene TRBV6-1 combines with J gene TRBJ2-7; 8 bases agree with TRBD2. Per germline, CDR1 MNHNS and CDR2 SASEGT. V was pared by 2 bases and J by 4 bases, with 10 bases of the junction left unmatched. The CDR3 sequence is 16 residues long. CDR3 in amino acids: CASSESLSGRGYEQYF. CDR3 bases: TGTGCCAGCAGTGAAAGTTTGAGCGGGAGAGGGTACGAGCAGTACTTC.

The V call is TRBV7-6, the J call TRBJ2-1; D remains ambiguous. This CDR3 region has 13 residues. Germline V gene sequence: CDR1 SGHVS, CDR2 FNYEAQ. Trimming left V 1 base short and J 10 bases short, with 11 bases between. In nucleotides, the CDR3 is TGTGCCAGCAGCTTAGTTGACCTGACCGAGCAGTTCTTC. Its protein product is CASSLVDLTEQFF.

DNA of the CDR3: TGCAGCGTCACATTGGCCTACGAGCAGTACTTC. Translated, it gives CSVTLAYEQYF. The rearrangement uses TRBV29-1 and TRBJ2-7, with D unresolved. V was clipped by 6 bases and J by 2 bases, with 8 bases between them. The germline V gene has CDR1 SQVTM and CDR2 ANQGSEA. The CDR3 has 11 amino acids.

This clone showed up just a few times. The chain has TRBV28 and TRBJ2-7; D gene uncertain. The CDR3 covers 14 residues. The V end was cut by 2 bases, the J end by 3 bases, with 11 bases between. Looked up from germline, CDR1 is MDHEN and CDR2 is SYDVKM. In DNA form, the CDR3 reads TGTGCCAGCAGTTTAGGGCCAACCTTCTACGAGCAGTACTTC. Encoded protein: CASSLGPTFYEQYF.

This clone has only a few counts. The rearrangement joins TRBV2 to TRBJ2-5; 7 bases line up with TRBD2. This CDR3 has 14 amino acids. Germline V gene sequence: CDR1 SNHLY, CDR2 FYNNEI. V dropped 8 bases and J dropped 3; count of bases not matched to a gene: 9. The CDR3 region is CASGRMGGEETQYF. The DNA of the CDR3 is TGTGCCAGCGGACGGATGGGAGGGGAAGAGACCCAGTACTTC.

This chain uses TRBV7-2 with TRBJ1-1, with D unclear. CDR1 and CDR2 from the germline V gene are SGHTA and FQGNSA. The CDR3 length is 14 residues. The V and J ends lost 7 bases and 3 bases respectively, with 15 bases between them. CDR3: CASTPTHGDTEAFF. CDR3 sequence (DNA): TGTGCCAGCACCCCAACCCACGGGGACACTGAAGCTTTCTTT.

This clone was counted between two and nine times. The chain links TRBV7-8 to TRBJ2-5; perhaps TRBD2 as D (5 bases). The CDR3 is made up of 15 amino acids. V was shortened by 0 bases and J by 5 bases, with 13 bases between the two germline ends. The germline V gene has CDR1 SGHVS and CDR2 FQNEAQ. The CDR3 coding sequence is TGTGCCAGCAGCTTAGCTACTAGTACTGTGGAGACCCAGTACTTC. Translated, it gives CASSLATSTVETQYF.

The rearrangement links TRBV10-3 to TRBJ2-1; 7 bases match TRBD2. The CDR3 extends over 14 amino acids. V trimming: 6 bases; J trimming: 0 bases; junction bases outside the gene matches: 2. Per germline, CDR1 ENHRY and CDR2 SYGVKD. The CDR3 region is CAIRRESSYNEQFF. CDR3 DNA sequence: TGTGCCATCAGGCGGGAGAGCTCCTACAATGAGCAGTTCTTC.